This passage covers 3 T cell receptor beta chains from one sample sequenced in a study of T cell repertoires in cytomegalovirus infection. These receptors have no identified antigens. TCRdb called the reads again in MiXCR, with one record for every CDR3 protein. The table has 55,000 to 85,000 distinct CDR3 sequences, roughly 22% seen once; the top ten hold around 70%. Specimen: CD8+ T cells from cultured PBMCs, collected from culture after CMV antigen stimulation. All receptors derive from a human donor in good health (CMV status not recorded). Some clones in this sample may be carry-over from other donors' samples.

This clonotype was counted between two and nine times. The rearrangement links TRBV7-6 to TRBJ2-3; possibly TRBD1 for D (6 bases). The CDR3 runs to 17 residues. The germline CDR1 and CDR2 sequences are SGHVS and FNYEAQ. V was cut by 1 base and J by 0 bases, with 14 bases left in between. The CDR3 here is CASSLGGLPPSTDTQYF. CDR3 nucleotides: TGTGCCAGCAGCTTAGGGGGGCTTCCACCTAGCACAGATACGCAGTATTTT.

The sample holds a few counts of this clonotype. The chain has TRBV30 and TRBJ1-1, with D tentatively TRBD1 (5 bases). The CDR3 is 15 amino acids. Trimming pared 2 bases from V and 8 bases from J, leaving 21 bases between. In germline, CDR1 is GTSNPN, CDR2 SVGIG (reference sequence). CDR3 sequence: CAWSPPGVDPVEAFF. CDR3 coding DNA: TGTGCCTGGAGTCCCCCGGGGGTCGATCCTGTGGAAGCTTTCTTT.

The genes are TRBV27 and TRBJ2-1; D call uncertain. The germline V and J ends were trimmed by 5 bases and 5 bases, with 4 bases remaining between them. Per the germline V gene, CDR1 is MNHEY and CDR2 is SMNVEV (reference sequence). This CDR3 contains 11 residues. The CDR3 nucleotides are TGTGCCAGCAGTCTGAACAATGAGCAGTTCTTC. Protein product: CASSLNNEQFF.